The clone carrying this T cell receptor beta chain showed up many times. The record originates from a study of neurological immune-mediated disorders. There are 15 residues in the CDR3. In germline, CDR1 is MNHEY, CDR2 SVGAGI. V lost 7 bases, J lost 4 bases, and 12 bases stayed unmatched. TCRdb reprocessed the 5' RACE reads via MiXCR and lists one record per CDR3 protein. The sample contains some 120,000 distinct CDR3 sequences, about 3.4% of which appear only once. This TCR was recovered from a woman aged 25 to 39 with multiple sclerosis. Sequences were obtained from PBMCs. V and J are TRBV6-5 and TRBJ1-1; 7 nucleotides line up with TRBD1. DNA of the CDR3: TGTGCCAGCAAGGGTATGACAGGGATCAGCACTGAAGCTTTCTTT. Translation gives CASKGMTGISTEAFF.